This TCR beta chain was obtained from a study of blood T cell repertoires in COVID-19. Across the whole study: In each case, the material was cDNA or gDNA derived from T cells, B-cell-depleted T cells, or PBMCs.

The table came from immunoSEQ multiplex PCR; TCRdb's copy has only in-frame clones and leaves some out. The repertoire holds some 110,000 clones, 84% seen once, with roughly 3.5% in the top ten. Per the germline V gene, CDR1 is LGHNA and CDR2 is YSLEER. V was clipped by 3 bases and J by 2 bases, with 10 bases between them. The CDR3 is made up of 15 amino acids. Everyone who took part was roughly 18 to 100 years old, and they came from 24 US areas. Participant reports of clinical history set cohort assignment. Symptom resolution, clearance, or two negative PCRs marked the recovered donors of Cohort 3. Source material: PBMCs or T cells enriched from blood (not recorded which). This chain connects TRBV4-3 to TRBJ2-2; D unclear. This receptor was obtained from a woman aged 25 to 39 who had recovered from COVID-19. The CDR3 protein is CASSQVGDNTGELFF. In nucleotides, the CDR3 is TGCGCCAGCAGCCAGGTCGGTGATAACACCGGGGAGCTGTTTTTT.